This T cell receptor (beta chain) appears in the sequencing data of a study of cytomegalovirus exposure and HLA in healthy donors. Study at large: Falling in the Caucasian-associated ancestry cluster were about 80% of 350 to 400 genotyped donors.

The V and J ends lost 0 bases and 0 bases respectively, with 18 bases between them. The CDR3 spans 18 residues. Germline loops: CDR1 GTSNPN, CDR2 SVGIG (reference sequence). On this clone itself: Its specificity is not known.

PCR employed 60 Vbeta and 13 Jbeta primers. Using immunoSEQ multiplex PCR, the repertoire was profiled, and TCRdb retains in-frame clones only, with some absent. This table holds around 260,000 clones, around 80% found once. The study, taken as a whole, reports: Trimming of TCR beta V- and J-genes showed a link, identified in a later analysis, to a missense DCLRE1C variant. In a later analysis, CMV-associated beta chains were mostly HLA-associated, it appeared. Investigators reported 150 to 200 TCR beta chains as tied to cytomegalovirus.

Sequenced input: PBMCs. This rearrangement joins TRBV30 to TRBJ1-5, with no clear D. This receptor was identified in a girl aged 2-15 years in good health and CMV-seronegative. In nucleotides, the CDR3 is TGTGCCTGGAGTGTGGGCCGGGATCGCTTTTATAGCAATCAGCCCCAGCATTTT. It yields the protein CAWSVGRDRFYSNQPQHF.